This T cell receptor beta chain appears in the sequencing data of a study of vaccination and CD4 T cells after COVID-19. Across the whole study: A median of roughly 97 days (range 35 to 161) separated diagnosis from post-COVID sampling. Investigators took post-vaccine samples a median roughly 70 days after dose two, within a range of 14 to 241.

There are a few counts of this clonotype. Deletions cut 3 bases from V and 3 bases from J, with 11 bases between. The CDR3 spans 14 residues. Per the germline V gene, CDR1 is DFQATT and CDR2 is SNEGSKA (reference sequence). MiXCR, run by TCRdb on the PCR reads, gives a single entry per CDR3 protein. The sample yields about 31,000 distinct CDR3 sequences, about 46% seen once. Time point meaning: late sampling 161 to 241 days after vaccination in a few convalescent patients. Here the sequenced sample was CD4+ T cells from blood, taken about 7 months after SARS-CoV-2 vaccination. The origin of this receptor is a human donor who had recovered from COVID-19. The gene calls are TRBV20-1 and TRBJ2-2, with D possibly matching TRBD1 (6 bases). For the CDR3, the DNA is TGCAGTGCTAGTCATGGACAGCACACCGGGGAGCTGTTTTTT. Amino acids: CSASHGQHTGELFF.